This entry is about one TCR beta chain. Its antigen is unknown. Mismatch with germline at one junction end may stem from a read error. Its CDR3 holds 15 amino acids, cysteine through phenylalanine. Only the CDR3 DNA is retained, 45 bases long and in frame from the first base. To demonstrate the VDJtools post-analysis software, the study profiled TCR beta repertoires from the peripheral blood of 10 to 15 young patients with multiple sclerosis. The patients with multiple sclerosis were children and adolescents between about 6 and 15 years of age. The sample belongs to a study of post-analysis software for immune sequencing data (dated by TCRdb to 2014 to 2015). About the study as a whole: Recorded disease courses included relapsing-remitting, secondary progressive and progressive-relapsing multiple sclerosis, with some patients lacking subtype annotation. The multiple sclerosis patient repertoires were compared with 10 or so previously published healthy control repertoires from donors aged about 6 to 28 years. A subset of samples was prepared in parallel using single-end sample barcoding, then pooled and co-amplified after Illumina adapter ligation.

The receptor library was made with PCR. The run used an Illumina HiSeq 2500. Unique molecular identifiers were incorporated into TCR beta cDNA libraries to reduce PCR and sequencing biases. Per 1 to 10 million input T cells, approximately 500,000 cDNA molecules were obtained, such that each molecule approximated one T cell. The patient libraries were prepared and sequenced using the same protocol as the earlier healthy control dataset. Samples belonging to the same batch were prepared together, multiplexed and sequenced on a shared HiSeq lane. The authors' analysis ran thus. MIGEC was used to process the raw barcoded reads, and molecular identifier groups with only a single read were discarded before consensus assembly and CDR3 extraction. VDJtools was used for post-analysis of the clonotype tables, and diversity was normalized by down-sampling every dataset to the size of the smallest sample. In repertoire overlap clustering, CDR3 amino acid sequences, but not nucleotide sequences, were matched to correct batch-related cross-sample contamination. The public reads were reprocessed in TCRdb via fastp at Q25 and MiXCR, keeping in-frame beta chains. A single entry per CDR3 protein holds the most common genes and DNA from its merged rows. The V and J calls here are based on TCRdb, not the publication. This sample comprises approximately 660,000 distinct CDR3 sequences, 59% of them detected only once. The top ten clones comprise about 11% of the sample.

Broader findings and caveats from the paper: The control group was slightly older than the multiple sclerosis patient group. Four to six TRBV segments, including TRBV5-6, TRBV5-1 and TRBV20-1, were significantly more frequent in patients than controls. Direct clustering with F measure revealed strong co-clustering of samples prepared in the same batch, which led to a batch-effect correction. Normalized Chao1 diversity was significantly lower in multiple sclerosis patients than controls, suggesting substantial peripheral T-cell clonal expansion.

Recombination linked TRBV12-3 or TRBV12-4 to TRBJ2-7, with the D gene not clear enough to name. Sequencing was done on a sample of blood. This TCR was recovered from a girl aged 2 to 10 with multiple sclerosis. The nucleotide sequence is TGTGTCAGCAGCCCCCGGCGAGGAACAGCCTACGAGCAGTACTTC. Translated, it gives CVSSPRRGTAYEQYF.